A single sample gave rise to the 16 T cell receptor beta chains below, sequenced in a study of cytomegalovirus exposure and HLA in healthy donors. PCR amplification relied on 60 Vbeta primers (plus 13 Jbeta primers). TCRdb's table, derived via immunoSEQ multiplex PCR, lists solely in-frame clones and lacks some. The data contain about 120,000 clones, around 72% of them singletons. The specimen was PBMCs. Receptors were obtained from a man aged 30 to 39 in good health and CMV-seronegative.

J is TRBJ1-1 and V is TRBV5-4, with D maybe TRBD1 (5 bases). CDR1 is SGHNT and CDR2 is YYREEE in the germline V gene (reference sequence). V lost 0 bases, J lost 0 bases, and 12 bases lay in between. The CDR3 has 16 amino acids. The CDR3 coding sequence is TGTGCCAGCAGCTTGGCGTCAGGGAGGATGAACACTGAAGCTTTCTTT. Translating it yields CASSLASGRMNTEAFF.

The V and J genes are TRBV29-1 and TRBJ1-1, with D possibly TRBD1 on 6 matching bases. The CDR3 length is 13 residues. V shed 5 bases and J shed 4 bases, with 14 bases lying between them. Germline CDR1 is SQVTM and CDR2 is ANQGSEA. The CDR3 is CSVSQGRSTEAFF. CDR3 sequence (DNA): TGCAGCGTTTCACAGGGTCGGAGCACTGAAGCTTTCTTT.

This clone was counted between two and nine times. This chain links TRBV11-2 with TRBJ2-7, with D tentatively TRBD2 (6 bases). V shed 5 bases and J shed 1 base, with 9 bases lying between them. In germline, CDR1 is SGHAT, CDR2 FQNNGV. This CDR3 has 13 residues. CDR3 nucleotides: TGTGCCAGCAGCCGGGGGTGGTCCTACGAGCAGTACTTC. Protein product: CASSRGWSYEQYF.

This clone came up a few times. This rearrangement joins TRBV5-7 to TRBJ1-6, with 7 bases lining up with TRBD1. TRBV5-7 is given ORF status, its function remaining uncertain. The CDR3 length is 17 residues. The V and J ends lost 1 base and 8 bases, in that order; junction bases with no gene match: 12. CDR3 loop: CASSLCRTGYNDSPLHF. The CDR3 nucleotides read TGTGCCAGCAGCTTGTGTAGGACAGGCTACAATGATTCACCCCTCCACTTT.

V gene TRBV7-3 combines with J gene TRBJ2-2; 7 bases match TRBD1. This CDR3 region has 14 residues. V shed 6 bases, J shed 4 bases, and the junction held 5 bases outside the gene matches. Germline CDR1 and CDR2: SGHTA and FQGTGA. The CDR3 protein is CASSPGQFTGELFF. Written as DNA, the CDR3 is TGTGCCAGCAGTCCGGGACAGTTCACCGGGGAGCTGTTTTTT. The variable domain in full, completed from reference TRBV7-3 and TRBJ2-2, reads GAGVSQTPSNKVTEKGKYVELRCDPISGHTALYWYRQSLGQGPEFLIYFQGTGAADDSGLPNDRFFAVRPEGSVSTLKIQRTERGDSAVYLCASSPGQFTGELFFGEGSRLTVL.

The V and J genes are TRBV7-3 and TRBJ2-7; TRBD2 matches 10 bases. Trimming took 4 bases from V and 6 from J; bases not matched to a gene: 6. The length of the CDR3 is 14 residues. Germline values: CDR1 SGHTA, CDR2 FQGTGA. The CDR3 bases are TGTGCCAGCAGCTCTCTAGCGGGGGTAGGCGAGCAGTACTTC. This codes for CASSSLAGVGEQYF.

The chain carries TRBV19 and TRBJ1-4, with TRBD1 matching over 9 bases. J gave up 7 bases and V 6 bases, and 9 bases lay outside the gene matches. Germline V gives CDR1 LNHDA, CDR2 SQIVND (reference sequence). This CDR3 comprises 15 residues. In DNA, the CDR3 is TGTGCCAGTAGCACCGCCGGGACAGGGAGTGAAAAACTGTTTTTT. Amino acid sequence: CASSTAGTGSEKLFF.

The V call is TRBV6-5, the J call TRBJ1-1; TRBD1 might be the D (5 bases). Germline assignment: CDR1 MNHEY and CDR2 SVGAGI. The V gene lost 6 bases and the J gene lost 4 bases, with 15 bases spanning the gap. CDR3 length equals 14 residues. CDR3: CASRQDATGTEAFF. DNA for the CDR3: TGTGCCAGCAGACAAGATGCTACAGGCACTGAAGCTTTCTTT.

The CDR3 reads CASSLPSGNTGELFF. The CDR3 DNA is TGCGCCAGCAGCCTCCCTAGCGGCAACACCGGGGAGCTGTTTTTT. V is TRBV5-1 and J is TRBJ2-2, with TRBD2 identical over 7 bases. Germline loops: CDR1 SGHRS, CDR2 YFSETQ. V lost 4 bases and J lost 2; bases outside the gene matches: 5. CDR3 size: 15 residues.

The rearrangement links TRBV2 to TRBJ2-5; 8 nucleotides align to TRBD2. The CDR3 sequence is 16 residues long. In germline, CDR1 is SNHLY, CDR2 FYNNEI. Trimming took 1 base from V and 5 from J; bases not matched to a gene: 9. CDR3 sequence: CASSEGGRGVPETQYF. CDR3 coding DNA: TGTGCCAGCAGTGAAGGCGGGCGGGGGGTTCCGGAGACCCAGTACTTC.

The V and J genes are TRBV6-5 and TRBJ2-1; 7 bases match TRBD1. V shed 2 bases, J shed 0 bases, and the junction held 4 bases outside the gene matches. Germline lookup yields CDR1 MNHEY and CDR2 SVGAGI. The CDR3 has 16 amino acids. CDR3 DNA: TGTGCCAGCAGTTACGGGACAGAGTACTCCTACAATGAGCAGTTCTTC. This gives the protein CASSYGTEYSYNEQFF.

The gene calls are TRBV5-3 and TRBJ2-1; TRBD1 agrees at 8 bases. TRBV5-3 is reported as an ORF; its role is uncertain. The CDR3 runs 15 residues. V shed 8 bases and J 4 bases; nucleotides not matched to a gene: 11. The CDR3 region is CARTADRGEYNEQFF. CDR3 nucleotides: TGTGCCAGGACTGCAGACAGGGGCGAGTACAATGAGCAGTTCTTC.

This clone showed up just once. CDR3 protein: CASTSRQGVGYTF. DNA of the CDR3: TGTGCCAGTACGAGCAGACAGGGGGTCGGCTACACCTTC. This chain joins TRBV6-5 and TRBJ1-2, with TRBD1 identical over 9 bases. The germline V gene encodes CDR1 MNHEY and CDR2 SVGAGI. V lost 9 bases and J lost 8; bases outside the gene matches: 10. The CDR3 is 13 residues long.

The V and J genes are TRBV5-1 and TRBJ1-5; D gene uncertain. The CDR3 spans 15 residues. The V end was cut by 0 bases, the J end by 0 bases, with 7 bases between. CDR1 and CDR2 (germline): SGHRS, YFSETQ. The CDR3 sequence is CASSLVSGSNQPQHF. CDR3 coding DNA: TGCGCCAGCAGCTTGGTTTCCGGTAGCAATCAGCCCCAGCATTTT.

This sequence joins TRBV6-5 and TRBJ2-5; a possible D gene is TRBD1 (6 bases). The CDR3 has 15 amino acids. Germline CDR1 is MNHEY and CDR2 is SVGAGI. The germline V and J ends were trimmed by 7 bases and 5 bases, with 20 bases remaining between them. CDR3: CASTRQDPMGETQYF. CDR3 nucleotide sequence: TGTGCCAGCACCAGACAGGACCCCATGGGGGAGACCCAGTACTTC.

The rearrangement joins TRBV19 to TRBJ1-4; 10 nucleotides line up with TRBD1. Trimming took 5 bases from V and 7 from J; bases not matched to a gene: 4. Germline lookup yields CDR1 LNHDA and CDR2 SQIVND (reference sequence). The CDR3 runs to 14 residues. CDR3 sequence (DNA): TGTGCCAGTAGTGGGGGGACAGGGGTTGAAAAACTGTTTTTT. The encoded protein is CASSGGTGVEKLFF.